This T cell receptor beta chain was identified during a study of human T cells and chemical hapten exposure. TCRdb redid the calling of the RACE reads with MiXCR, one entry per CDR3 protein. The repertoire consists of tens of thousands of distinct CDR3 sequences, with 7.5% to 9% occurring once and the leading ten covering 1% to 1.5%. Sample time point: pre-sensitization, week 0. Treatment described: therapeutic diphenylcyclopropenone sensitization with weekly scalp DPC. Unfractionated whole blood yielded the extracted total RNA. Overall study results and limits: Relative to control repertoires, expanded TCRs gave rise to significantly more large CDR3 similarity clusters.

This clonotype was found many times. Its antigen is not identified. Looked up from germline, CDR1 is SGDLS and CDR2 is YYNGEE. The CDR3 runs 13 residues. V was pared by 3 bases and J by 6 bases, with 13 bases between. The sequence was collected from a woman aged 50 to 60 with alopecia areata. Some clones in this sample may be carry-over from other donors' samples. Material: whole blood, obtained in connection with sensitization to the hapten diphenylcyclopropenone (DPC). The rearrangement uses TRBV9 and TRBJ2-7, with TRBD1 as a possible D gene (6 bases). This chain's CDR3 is CASSGSGVPEQYF. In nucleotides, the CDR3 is TGTGCCAGCAGCGGATCAGGGGTACCCGAGCAGTACTTC.